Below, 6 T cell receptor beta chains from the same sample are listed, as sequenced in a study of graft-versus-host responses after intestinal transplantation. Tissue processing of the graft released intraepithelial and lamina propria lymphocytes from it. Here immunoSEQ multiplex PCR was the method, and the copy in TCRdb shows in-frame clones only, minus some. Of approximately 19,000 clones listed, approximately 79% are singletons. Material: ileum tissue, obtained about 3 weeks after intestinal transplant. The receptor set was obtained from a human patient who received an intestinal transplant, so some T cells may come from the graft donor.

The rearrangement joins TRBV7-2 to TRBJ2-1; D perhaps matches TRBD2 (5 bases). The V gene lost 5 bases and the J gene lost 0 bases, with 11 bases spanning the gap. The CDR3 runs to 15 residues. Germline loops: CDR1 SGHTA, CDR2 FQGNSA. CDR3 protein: CASSPYEGSYNEQFF. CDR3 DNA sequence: TGTGCCAGCAGCCCCTATGAGGGCTCCTACAATGAGCAGTTCTTC.

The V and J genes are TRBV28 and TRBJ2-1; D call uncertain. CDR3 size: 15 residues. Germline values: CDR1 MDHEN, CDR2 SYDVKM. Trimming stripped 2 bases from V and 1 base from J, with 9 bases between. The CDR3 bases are TGTGCCAGCAGTTTAAATGGCGGTTCCTACAATGAGCAGTTCTTC. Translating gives CASSLNGGSYNEQFF.

CDR3 coding DNA: TGTGCCAGCAGCCAAGAGGACTTTACCTCCTACGAGCAGTACTTC. Translating gives CASSQEDFTSYEQYF. This chain joins TRBV4-2 and TRBJ2-7; perhaps TRBD2 as D (5 bases). This CDR3 has 15 amino acids. Trimming stripped 0 bases from V and 0 bases from J, with 9 bases between. In germline, CDR1 is LGHNA, CDR2 YNFKEQ.

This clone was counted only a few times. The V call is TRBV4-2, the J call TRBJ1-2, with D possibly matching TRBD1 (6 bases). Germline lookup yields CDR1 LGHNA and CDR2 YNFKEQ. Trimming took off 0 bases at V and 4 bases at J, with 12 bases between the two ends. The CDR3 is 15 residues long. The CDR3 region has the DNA TGTGCCAGCAGCCAAGAAGGTCAGGGGATCTATGGCTACACCTTC. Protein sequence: CASSQEGQGIYGYTF.

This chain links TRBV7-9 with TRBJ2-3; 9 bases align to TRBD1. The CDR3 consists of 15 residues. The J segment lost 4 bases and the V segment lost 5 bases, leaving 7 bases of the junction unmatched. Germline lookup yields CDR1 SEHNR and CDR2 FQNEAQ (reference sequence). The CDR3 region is CASSPRTGAADTQYF. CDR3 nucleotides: TGTGCCAGCAGCCCCCGGACAGGGGCAGCAGATACGCAGTATTTT.

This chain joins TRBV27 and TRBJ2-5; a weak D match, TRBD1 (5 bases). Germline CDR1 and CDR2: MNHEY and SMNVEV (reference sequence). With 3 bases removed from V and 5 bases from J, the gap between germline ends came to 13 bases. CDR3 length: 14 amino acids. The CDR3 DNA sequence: TGTGCCAGCAGTTTCGGCAGGGTCTCGGAGACCCAGTACTTC. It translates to CASSFGRVSETQYF.